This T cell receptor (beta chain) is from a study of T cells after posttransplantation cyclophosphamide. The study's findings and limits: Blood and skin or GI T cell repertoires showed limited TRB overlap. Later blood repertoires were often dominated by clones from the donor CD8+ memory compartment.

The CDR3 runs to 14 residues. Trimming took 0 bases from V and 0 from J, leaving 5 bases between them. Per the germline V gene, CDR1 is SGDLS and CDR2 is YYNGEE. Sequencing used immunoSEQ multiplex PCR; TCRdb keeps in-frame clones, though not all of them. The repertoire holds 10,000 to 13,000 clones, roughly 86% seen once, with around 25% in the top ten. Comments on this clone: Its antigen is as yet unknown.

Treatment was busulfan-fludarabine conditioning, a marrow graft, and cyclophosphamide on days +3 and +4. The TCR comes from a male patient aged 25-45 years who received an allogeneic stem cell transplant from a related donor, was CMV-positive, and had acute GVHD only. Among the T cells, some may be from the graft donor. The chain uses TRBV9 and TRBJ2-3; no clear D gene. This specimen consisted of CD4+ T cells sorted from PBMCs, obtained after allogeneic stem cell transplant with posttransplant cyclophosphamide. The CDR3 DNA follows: TGTGCCAGCAGCGTAGGAGGTAGCACAGATACGCAGTATTTT. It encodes CASSVGGSTDTQYF.